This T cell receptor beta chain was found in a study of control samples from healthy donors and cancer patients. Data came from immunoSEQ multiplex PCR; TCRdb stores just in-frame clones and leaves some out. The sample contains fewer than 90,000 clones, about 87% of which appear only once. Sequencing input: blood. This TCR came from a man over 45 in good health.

For the CDR3, the DNA is TGTGCCAGCAGTTTGGGGTTTGGGGTATTCACTGAAGCTTTCTTT. Amino acids: CASSLGFGVFTEAFF. The rearrangement joins TRBV28 to TRBJ1-1; unclear D gene. From germline, CDR1 is MDHEN and CDR2 SYDVKM. Trimming left V 3 bases short and J 4 bases short, with 15 bases between. The CDR3 loop spans 15 amino acids.